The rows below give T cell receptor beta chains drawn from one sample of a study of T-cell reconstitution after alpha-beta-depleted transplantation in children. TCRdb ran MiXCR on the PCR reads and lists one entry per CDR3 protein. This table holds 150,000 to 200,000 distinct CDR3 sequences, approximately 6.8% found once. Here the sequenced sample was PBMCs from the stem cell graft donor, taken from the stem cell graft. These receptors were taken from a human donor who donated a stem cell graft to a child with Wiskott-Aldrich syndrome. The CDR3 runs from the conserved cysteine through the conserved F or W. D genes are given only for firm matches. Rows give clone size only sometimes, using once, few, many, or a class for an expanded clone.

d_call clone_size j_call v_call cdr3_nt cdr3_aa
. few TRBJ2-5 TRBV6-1 TGTGCCAGCAGCCAAGCCTCCGTCCGGGCGGAAGAGACCCAGTACTTC CASSQASVRAEETQYF
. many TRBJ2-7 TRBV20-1 TGCAGTGCTAGTCTCCTTCGGGGGAGCTCCGAGCAGTACTTC CSASLLRGSSEQYF
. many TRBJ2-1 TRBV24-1 TGTGCCACCAGTGATTTAACTGAGCAGTTCTTC CATSDLTEQFF
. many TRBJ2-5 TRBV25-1 TGTGCCAGCAGTGAGCGGGGGCTAGGGGAGACCCAGTACTTC CASSERGLGETQYF
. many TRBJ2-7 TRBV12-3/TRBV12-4 TGTGCCAGCAGTTTACTTCGCTACGAGCAGTACTTC CASSLLRYEQYF
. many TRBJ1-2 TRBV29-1 TGCAGCGTTGTGGAGGGACCGAGCTATGGCTACACCTTC CSVVEGPSYGYTF
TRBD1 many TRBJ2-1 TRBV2 TGTGCCAGCAGTCTGGACAGGACCCTGGGTGAGCAGTTCTTC CASSLDRTLGEQFF
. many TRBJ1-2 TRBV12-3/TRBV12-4 TGTGCCAGCAGTTCGGGACTCTATGGCTACACCTTC CASSSGLYGYTF
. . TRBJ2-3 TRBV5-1 TGCGCCAGCAGCCTCCGGCGGCTAGCTGATAGCACAGATACGCAGTATTTT CASSLRRLADSTDTQYF
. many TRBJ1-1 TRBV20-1 TGCAGTGCCCAGGGCATCGGCGCTGAAGCTTTCTTT CSAQGIGAEAFF
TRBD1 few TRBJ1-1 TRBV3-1 TGTGCCAGCAGCCGTGACAGGGTGGCTGAAGCTTTCTTT CASSRDRVAEAFF
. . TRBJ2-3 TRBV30 TGTGCCTGGGGGGACGGAACTAGCACAGATACGCAGTATTTT CAWGDGTSTDTQYF
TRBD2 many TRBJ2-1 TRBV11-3 TGTGCCAGCAGCTTAGTTATGGAAGTTGGGACTAGCGGGAGGAGGTTATACGACAATGAGCAGTTCTTC CASSLVMEVGTSGRRLYDNEQFF
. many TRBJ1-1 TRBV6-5 TGTGCCAGCAGTTTTCCTCAGCGAATCATGAACACTGAAGCTTTCTTT CASSFPQRIMNTEAFF
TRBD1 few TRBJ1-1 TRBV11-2 TGTGCCAGCAGCTTAGCCGACAGGGGGGAAGCTTTCTTT CASSLADRGEAFF
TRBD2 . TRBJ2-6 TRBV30 TGTGCCTGGAGTGGCGCTAGCGGGAGCTCTGGGGCCAACGTCCTGACTTTC CAWSGASGSSGANVLTF
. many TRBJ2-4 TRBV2 TGTGCCAGCAGACCCAAAGAGGGGAGCGGATTCGACATTCAGTACTTC CASRPKEGSGFDIQYF
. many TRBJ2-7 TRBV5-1 TGCGCCAGCAGCCCAGGGACTCGAACCTACGAGCAGTACTTC CASSPGTRTYEQYF
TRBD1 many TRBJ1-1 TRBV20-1 TGCAGTGCAGAAGGGCAGGGGGTAGGAACTTTCTTT CSAEGQGVGTFF
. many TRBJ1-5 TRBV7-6 TGTGCCAGCAGCTTAACAGGAGATAGCAATCAGCCCCAGCATTTT CASSLTGDSNQPQHF
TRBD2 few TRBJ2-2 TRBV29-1 TGCAGCGTTCCCCTCGGGGGGAGAGGGGTCGGGGAGCTGTTTTTT CSVPLGGRGVGELFF
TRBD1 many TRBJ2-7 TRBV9 TGTGCCAGCAGCCCAGGGGGTGCCGAGCAGTACTTC CASSPGGAEQYF
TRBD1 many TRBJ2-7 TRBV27 TGTGCCAGCAGCAGCAGCAGGGGGCCATACGAGCAGTACTTC CASSSSRGPYEQYF
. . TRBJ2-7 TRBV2 TGTGCCAGCAGGCCGAGGGGCGGGGTCTACGAGCAGTACTTC CASRPRGGVYEQYF
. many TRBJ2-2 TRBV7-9 TGTGCCAGCAGTTTTACGGGGCCAGACTTTACCGGGGAGCTGTTTTTT CASSFTGPDFTGELFF
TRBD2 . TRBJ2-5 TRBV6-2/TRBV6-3 TGTGCCAGCAGTTACACCGGGACTATCGGGGAGACCCAGTACTTC CASSYTGTIGETQYF
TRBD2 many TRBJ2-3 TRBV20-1 TGCAGTGCTAGCCCTACTAGCGGGGGGATTACCCATACGCAGTATTTT CSASPTSGGITHTQYF
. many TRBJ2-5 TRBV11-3 TGTGCCAGCAGCGCAGGACAGAAAGAGACCCAGTACTTC CASSAGQKETQYF
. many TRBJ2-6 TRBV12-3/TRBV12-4 TGTGCCAGCGACTTCTCTGGGGCCAACGTCCTGACTTTC CASDFSGANVLTF
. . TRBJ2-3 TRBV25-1 TGTGCCAGCAGTGATATTGGCCGGTTACTCACAGATACGCAGTATTTT CASSDIGRLLTDTQYF
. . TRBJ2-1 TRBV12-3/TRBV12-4 TGTGCCAGCAGGCTCCGAGGGGAAACCTACAATGAGCAGTTCTTC CASRLRGETYNEQFF
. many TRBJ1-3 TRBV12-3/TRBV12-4 TGTGCCAGCAGTTTACGGCCTGGAAACACCATATATTTT CASSLRPGNTIYF
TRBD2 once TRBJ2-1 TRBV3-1 TGTGCCAGCAGCCAGGGACCCGGGCGGGGGACCTACAATGAGCAGTTCTTC CASSQGPGRGTYNEQFF
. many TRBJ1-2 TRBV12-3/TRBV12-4 TGTGCCAGCACCCCGTTGAACACACTCTATGGCTACACCTTC CASTPLNTLYGYTF
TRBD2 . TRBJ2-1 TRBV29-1 TGCAGCGTTGTTCCGACTAGCGGGTACTATGAGCAGTTCTTC CSVVPTSGYYEQFF
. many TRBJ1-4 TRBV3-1 TGTGCCAGCAGCCACGGGGGGGGAGAAAAACTGTTTTTT CASSHGGGEKLFF
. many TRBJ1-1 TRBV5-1 TGCGCCAGCAGCATACGGGACCAAATTACTGAAGCTTTCTTT CASSIRDQITEAFF
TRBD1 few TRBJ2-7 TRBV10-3 TGTGCCATCGGCCGGCAGAAGGACAGGGGGTTCGGCTACGAGCAGTACTTC CAIGRQKDRGFGYEQYF
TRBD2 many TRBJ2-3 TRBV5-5 TGTGCCAGCAGCGAACAACTAGCGGGGGGGCCGGGAGATACGCAGTATTTT CASSEQLAGGPGDTQYF
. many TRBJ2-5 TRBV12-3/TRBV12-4 TGTGCCAGCAGCTTGGACACCCCGTACCAAGAGACCCAGTACTTC CASSLDTPYQETQYF
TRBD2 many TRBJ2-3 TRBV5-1 TGCGCCAGCAGCCTCTACCCGACTAGCGGGGCAGATACGCAGTATTTT CASSLYPTSGADTQYF
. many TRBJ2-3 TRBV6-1 TGTGCCAGCAGCCCAATATCCACAGGGCACCATACAGATACGCAGTATTTT CASSPISTGHHTDTQYF
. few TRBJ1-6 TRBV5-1 TGCGCCAGCAGCTTGGATGCGGGGGGGAATTCACCCCTCCACTTT CASSLDAGGNSPLHF
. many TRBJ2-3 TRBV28 TGTGCCAGCAGTTTAACCAGCGGGTTCACAGATACGCAGTATTTT CASSLTSGFTDTQYF
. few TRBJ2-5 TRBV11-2 TGTGCCAGCAGCCACCGGGGTTTCCAAGAGACCCAGTACTTC CASSHRGFQETQYF
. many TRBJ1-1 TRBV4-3 TGCGCCAGCAGCAAGGACCGCACGAACACTGAAGCTTTCTTT CASSKDRTNTEAFF
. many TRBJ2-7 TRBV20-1 TGCAGTGCTAGAGCAACCGGGAGAGAGATCTACGAGCAGTACTTC CSARATGREIYEQYF
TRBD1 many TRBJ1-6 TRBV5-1 TGCGCCAGCAGCTTGGGGACAGGAGATTCACCCCTCCACTTT CASSLGTGDSPLHF
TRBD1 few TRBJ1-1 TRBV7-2 TGTGCCAGCAGCGACCGGACAGGGAACACTGAAGCTTTCTTT CASSDRTGNTEAFF
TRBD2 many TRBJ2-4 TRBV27 TGTGCCAGCTCCGTGGCAGGGAGGGTAGCCAAAAACATTCAGTACTTC CASSVAGRVAKNIQYF
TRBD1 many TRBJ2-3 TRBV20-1 TGCAGTGCCGACGACAGGGTAACAGATACGCAGTATTTT CSADDRVTDTQYF
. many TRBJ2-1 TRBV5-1 TGCGCCAGCATCGTAGGGACGGGGTACGGTGAGCAGTTCTTC CASIVGTGYGEQFF
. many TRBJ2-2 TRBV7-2 TGTGCCAGCAGGGAGGTGGGGGGCGATATGGCCGGGGAGCTGTTTTTT CASREVGGDMAGELFF
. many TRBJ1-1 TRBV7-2 TGTGCCAGCAGCTTACGTGACCAGGGCCCCAGCACTGAAGCTTTCTTT CASSLRDQGPSTEAFF
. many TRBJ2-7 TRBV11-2 TGTGCCAGCAGCCGAGGGCAGGAGGCCTCCTACGAGCAGTACTTC CASSRGQEASYEQYF